This TCR beta chain emerged from a study of blood T cell repertoires in COVID-19. Study summary: Samples representing acute and convalescent COVID-19 were sourced from the United States, Italy and Spain. T cells, B-cell-depleted T cells, or PBMCs provided the cDNA or gDNA that served as material.

This clone is a singleton in its sample. The repertoire was sequenced with immunoSEQ multiplex PCR; TCRdb's copy has only in-frame clones and lacks some. The data show around 330,000 clones, roughly 89% seen once. From germline, CDR1 is SGDLS and CDR2 YYNGEE. The CDR3 has 13 amino acids. V lost 2 bases, J lost 5 bases, and 3 bases stayed unmatched. Participants, about 18 to 95 years old, spanned 25 or so US areas. This TCR was sampled from a woman between 18 and 29 years old who had recovered from COVID-19. The rearrangement joins TRBV9 to TRBJ1-2; 7 positions agree with TRBD1. Material for sequencing was PBMCs or T cells enriched from blood (not recorded which). The CDR3 sequence is CASSVYRGYGYTF. The CDR3 DNA sequence: TGTGCCAGCAGCGTTTACAGGGGTTATGGCTACACCTTC.